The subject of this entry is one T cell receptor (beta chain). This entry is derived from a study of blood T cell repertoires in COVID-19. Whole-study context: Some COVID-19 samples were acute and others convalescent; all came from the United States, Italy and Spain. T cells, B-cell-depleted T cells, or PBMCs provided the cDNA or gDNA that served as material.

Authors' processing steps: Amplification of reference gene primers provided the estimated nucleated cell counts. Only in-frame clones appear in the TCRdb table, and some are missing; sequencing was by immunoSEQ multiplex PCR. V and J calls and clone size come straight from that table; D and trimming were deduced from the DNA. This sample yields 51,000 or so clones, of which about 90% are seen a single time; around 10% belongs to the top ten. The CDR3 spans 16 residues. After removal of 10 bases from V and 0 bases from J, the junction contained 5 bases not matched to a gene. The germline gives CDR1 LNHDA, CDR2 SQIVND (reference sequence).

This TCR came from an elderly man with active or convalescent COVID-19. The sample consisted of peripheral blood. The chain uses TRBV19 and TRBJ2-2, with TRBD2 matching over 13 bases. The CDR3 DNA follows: TGTGCCACCAGGACTAGCGGGAGCTCGAACACCGGGGAGCTGTTTTTT. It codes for CATRTSGSSNTGELFF.